The sample holds many counts of the clone carrying this T cell receptor beta chain. MiXCR, applied by TCRdb to the RACE reads, yields one record per CDR3 protein. The sample carries some 120,000 distinct CDR3 sequences, roughly 9.5% recorded once. Time point: healthy volunteer bleed at 2 weeks. Total RNA was isolated from unfractionated whole blood. This sample stems from a study of human T cells and chemical hapten exposure. About the study: Small pooled library volume differences chiefly drove per-sample TCR yield variation.

CDR1 is MDHEN and CDR2 is SYDVKM in the germline V gene. The CDR3 is 14 residues long. V dropped 4 bases and J dropped 1 base, with 10 bases sitting between them. Sequencing was carried out using whole blood. The receptor comes from a male donor in good health. Some clones in this sample may be carry-over from other donors' samples. V and J are TRBV28 and TRBJ2-5, with D perhaps TRBD1 (6 bases). The CDR3 loop is CASSSQGLQETQYF. For the CDR3, the DNA is TGTGCCAGCAGTTCACAGGGCCTCCAAGAGACCCAGTACTTC.